This T cell receptor (beta chain) was sequenced for a study of beta chain features in type 1 diabetes. Study results and caveats: Among patients, naive, central memory and Treg TCRB repertoires appeared more similar than among healthy donors. Reads derived from cDNA could over-represent cells showing high TCR expression.

All of the isolated RNA was reverse transcribed, so expressed TCRB transcripts were sequenced. Clones were read by immunoSEQ multiplex PCR, and TCRdb kept only the in-frame ones, dropping some. The sample shows around 310,000 clones, more than 9.5% of them seen only once. This CDR3 comprises 14 residues. Trimming removed 4 bases from V and 1 base from J, with 11 bases in between. Germline V gives CDR1 GTSNPN, CDR2 SVGIG (reference sequence). Notes on this clone: As yet, its antigen is unknown.

This sequence joins TRBV30 and TRBJ1-3; D is possibly TRBD1 (5 bases). The TCR comes from a woman aged 25 to 39 in good health. Sequenced sample: naive CD4+ T cells from blood. Written as DNA, the CDR3 is TGTGCCTGGACCAGGGTGGTATCTGGAAACACCATATATTTT. It yields the protein CAWTRVVSGNTIYF. Combining the CDR3 with reference TRBV30 and TRBJ1-3 gives the whole variable domain SQTIHQWPATLVQPVGSPLSLECTVEGTSNPNLYWYRQAAGRGLQLLFYSVGIGQISSEVPQNLSASRPQDRQFILSSKKLLLSDSGFYLCAWTRVVSGNTIYFGEGSWLTVV.